A single sample gave rise to the 22 T cell receptor beta chains below, sequenced in a study of T cell changes during pregnancy in multiple sclerosis. Measured with immunoSEQ multiplex PCR; TCRdb has only the in-frame clones, and not every one. Of tens of thousands of clones in the sample, over 90% were seen once. Sequencing used CD8+ T cells from peripheral blood mononuclear cells, obtained in the third trimester of pregnancy. The receptor source for this set is a female donor with multiple sclerosis, enrolled in a pregnancy study.

The CDR3 spells CASGLASSVSAYNEQFF. The DNA for the CDR3 is TGCGCCAGCGGCCTTGCGTCCAGCGTGAGTGCCTACAATGAGCAGTTCTTC. J is TRBJ2-1 and V is TRBV5-1; D is unclear. Trimming took 7 bases from V and 2 from J, leaving 22 bases between them. There are 17 residues in the CDR3. Germline values: CDR1 SGHRS, CDR2 YFSETQ.

The rearrangement joins TRBV5-4 to TRBJ2-7; possible D gene TRBD2, 6 bases. Trimming pared 0 bases from V and 0 bases from J, leaving 10 bases between. The CDR3 is 15 amino acids. CDR1 is SGHNT and CDR2 is YYREEE in the germline V gene (reference sequence). Written as DNA, the CDR3 is TGTGCCAGCAGCTTGGGGGGGGAGAGCTCCTACGAGCAGTACTTC. Its protein product is CASSLGGESSYEQYF.

CDR3 sequence: CASSLGAGQPQHF. In DNA, the CDR3 is TGTGCCAGCAGTTTGGGGGCTGGTCAGCCCCAGCATTTT. V gene TRBV27 combines with J gene TRBJ1-5, with TRBD1 as a possible D gene (6 bases). Deletions cut 3 bases from V and 6 bases from J, with 9 bases between. The CDR3 runs 13 residues. Germline assignment: CDR1 MNHEY and CDR2 SMNVEV (reference sequence).

Worth noting for this clone: The junction and the germline gene differ at one end; a read error may be behind it. The genes are TRBV30 and TRBJ2-7, with TRBD2 matching 7 bases. Germline CDR1 reads GTSNPN; CDR2 reads SVGIG (reference sequence). The CDR3 extends over 12 amino acids. The CDR3 protein is CAWSVSGRAWDF. CDR3 nucleotide sequence: TGTGCCTGGAGTGTCTCGGGGAGGGCGTGGGACTTC.

V usage is TRBV4-1 and J usage is TRBJ2-2; 12 positions agree with TRBD1. Germline values: CDR1 MGHRA, CDR2 YSYEKL. With 3 bases clipped from V and 3 bases from J, the junction kept 5 bases outside the gene matches. The CDR3 is 17 residues long. Here the CDR3 reads CASSQTGTGGYTGELFF. CDR3 nucleotide sequence: TGCGCCAGCAGCCAGACCGGGACAGGGGGCTACACCGGGGAGCTGTTTTTT.

The table lists this clone with a few counts. The chain is built from TRBV7-9 and TRBJ2-1; 7 nucleotides agree with TRBD1. J was trimmed by 6 bases and V by 8 bases; bases with no gene match: 7. This CDR3 region has 13 residues. Germline values: CDR1 SEHNR, CDR2 FQNEAQ (reference sequence). Written as DNA, the CDR3 is TGTGCCAGCCGGGACAGTCGTTCCAATGAGCAGTTCTTC. Translated, it gives CASRDSRSNEQFF. The full variable domain, its missing parts supplied by reference TRBV7-9 and TRBJ2-1, is DTGVSQNPRHKITKRGQNVTFRCDPISEHNRLYWYRQTLGQGPEFLTYFQNEAQLEKSRLLSDRFSAERPKGSFSTLEIQRTEQGDSAMYLCASRDSRSNEQFFGPGTRLTVL.

This chain joins TRBV13 and TRBJ2-2, with 9 bases fitting TRBD1. This CDR3 region has 16 residues. Germline V gene data show CDR1 as PRHDT and CDR2 as FYEKMQ (reference sequence). The V gene end was trimmed by 3 bases and the J gene end by 4 bases; junction bases not matched to a gene: 6. CDR3 region: CASSFGQGPVTGELFF. The CDR3 DNA reads TGTGCCAGCAGCTTCGGACAGGGGCCAGTCACCGGGGAGCTGTTTTTT.

The CDR3 loop is CASSPTVNTGELFF. CDR3 coding DNA: TGTGCCAGCAGCCCGACAGTTAACACCGGGGAGCTGTTTTTT. The genes are TRBV4-2 and TRBJ2-2; perhaps TRBD1 as D (5 bases). The germline gives CDR1 LGHNA, CDR2 YNFKEQ. V was shortened by 4 bases and J by 2 bases, with 8 bases between the two germline ends. This CDR3 spans 14 amino acids.

The V gene is TRBV27, the J gene TRBJ2-2, with D maybe TRBD2 (6 bases). The CDR3 has 18 residues. Germline V gene data show CDR1 as MNHEY and CDR2 as SMNVEV (reference sequence). With 3 bases removed from V and 3 bases from J, the gap between germline ends came to 20 bases. As DNA, the CDR3 is TGTGCCAGCAGTTTCCCTCCAGGGTCTAGCGTCGACACCGGGGAGCTGTTTTTT. Protein sequence: CASSFPPGSSVDTGELFF.

The gene calls are TRBV27 and TRBJ2-5; D gene unclear. Germline V gene lookup returns CDR1 MNHEY and CDR2 SMNVEV (reference sequence). Trimming took off 0 bases at V and 5 bases at J, with 13 bases between the two ends. The CDR3 covers 15 residues. The CDR3 region is CASSLSIEAWETQYF. DNA of the CDR3: TGTGCCAGCAGTTTATCGATAGAGGCTTGGGAGACCCAGTACTTC.

The J gene is TRBJ1-2, the V gene TRBV19; the D is unclear. The length of the CDR3 is 13 residues. The ends were cut back, 3 bases at V and 5 bases at J, with 10 bases in the middle. Germline lookup yields CDR1 LNHDA and CDR2 SQIVND (reference sequence). For the CDR3, the DNA is TGTGCCAGTAGTATGTCCGGGAATTATGGCTACACCTTC. Translation: CASSMSGNYGYTF.

V usage is TRBV27 and J usage is TRBJ1-1; 7 bases map to TRBD1. Looked up from germline, CDR1 is MNHEY and CDR2 is SMNVEV (reference sequence). The CDR3 is 15 amino acids. V lost 11 bases, J lost 3 bases, and 15 bases stayed unmatched. The CDR3 here is CASQTGIVRDTEAFF. For the CDR3, the DNA is TGTGCCTCTCAGACAGGGATCGTGCGAGACACTGAAGCTTTCTTT.

In its sample, this clone was seen a few times. CDR3: CASSRPGGQDEQYF. In nucleotides, the CDR3 is TGTGCCAGCAGCCGACCAGGGGGCCAGGACGAGCAGTACTTC. The V and J genes are TRBV28 and TRBJ2-7; TRBD1 agrees at 8 bases. Germline trimming cut 6 bases from V and 5 bases from J; bases unmatched to any gene: 9. The CDR3 runs to 14 residues. Germline CDR1 reads MDHEN; CDR2 reads SYDVKM. The variable domain in full, with the rest retrieved from reference TRBV28 and TRBJ2-7, is DVKVTQSSRYLVKRTGEKVFLECVQDMDHENMFWYRQDPGLGLRLIYFSYDVKMKEKGDIPEGYSVSREKKERFSLILESASTNQTSMYLCASSRPGGQDEQYFGPGTRLTVT.

This clone showed up just once. This sequence joins TRBV7-9 and TRBJ2-3; D is ambiguous. The V gene's germline CDR1 is SEHNR and CDR2 FQNEAQ (reference sequence). The CDR3 runs to 13 residues. V lost 6 bases, J lost 3 bases, and 10 bases lay in between. The CDR3 DNA is TGTGCCAGCAGGGCGGCCGTGACAGATACGCAGTATTTT. This sequence encodes CASRAAVTDTQYF.

The chain couples TRBV5-1 to TRBJ2-7, with D unresolved. The germline gives CDR1 SGHRS, CDR2 YFSETQ. The V gene lost 1 base and the J gene lost 1 base, with 12 bases spanning the gap. This CDR3 spans 15 amino acids. The CDR3 region has the DNA TGCGCCAGCAGCTTGTGGCCGATGAGGTCCTACGAGCAGTACTTC. Its translation: CASSLWPMRSYEQYF.

This clone was seen a few times. The chain combines TRBV27 with TRBJ1-2, with D possibly matching TRBD1 (5 bases). V lost 2 bases and J lost 5, with 9 bases in between. The CDR3 consists of 13 residues. The V gene's germline CDR1 is MNHEY and CDR2 SMNVEV (reference sequence). The CDR3 DNA reads as TGTGCCAGCAGTTTAAGACAGACTTATGGCTACACCTTC. Amino acids: CASSLRQTYGYTF.

The V gene is TRBV30, the J gene TRBJ1-2; 8 nucleotides agree with TRBD1. The CDR3 is made up of 14 amino acids. Germline-derived CDR1 and CDR2 are GTSNPN and SVGIG (reference sequence). V trimming: 2 bases; J trimming: 6 bases; junction bases outside the gene matches: 8. In nucleotides, the CDR3 is TGTGCCTGGAGTTTCCTGACAGGGGTCCATGGCTACACCTTC. Amino acid sequence: CAWSFLTGVHGYTF.

The chain couples TRBV7-8 to TRBJ2-7; tentatively, D is TRBD2 (5 bases). With 1 base removed from V and 1 base from J, the gap between germline ends came to 11 bases. The CDR3 is 15 amino acids. The germline V gene encodes CDR1 SGHVS and CDR2 FQNEAQ. The CDR3 nucleotides read TGTGCCAGCAGCTTAGTTGAGGGCAGGTCCTACGAGCAGTACTTC. Translating gives CASSLVEGRSYEQYF. Full variable domain (missing parts from reference TRBV7-8 and TRBJ2-7): GAGVSQSPRYKVAKRGQDVALRCDPISGHVSLFWYQQALGQGPEFLTYFQNEAQLDKSGLPSDRFFAERPEGSVSTLKIQRTQQEDSAVYLCASSLVEGRSYEQYFGPGTRLTVT.

This chain links TRBV10-3 with TRBJ2-3; 7 bases agree with TRBD2. The germline V gene has CDR1 ENHRY and CDR2 SYGVKD. J lost 5 bases, V lost 0 bases, and 8 bases had no gene match. The CDR3 has 16 residues. The CDR3 protein is CAISESGREAGDTQYF. The DNA of the CDR3 is TGTGCCATCAGTGAGTCGGGACGGGAGGCTGGAGATACGCAGTATTTT.

A single count supports this clone. The V and J genes are TRBV29-1 and TRBJ2-1; 11 bases line up with TRBD1. CDR1 is SQVTM, CDR2 ANQGSEA, per germline. The V segment lost 4 bases and the J segment 9 bases; nucleotides outside the gene matches: 11. This CDR3 has 15 amino acids. The CDR3 DNA reads TGCAGCGTTGGAGGACAGGGGGCGCCTTATCTTGAGCAGTTCTTC. It is translated as CSVGGQGAPYLEQFF.

The chain uses TRBV6-6 and TRBJ2-1, with TRBD2 matching over 10 bases. Germline V CDR1 and CDR2: MNHNY, SVGAGI (reference sequence). Losses at the gene ends were 2 bases for V and 6 bases for J; bases not matched to a gene: 7. The CDR3 runs 16 residues. CDR3 DNA sequence: TGTGCCAGCAGTTACGGGTTGGCTAGCGGGAGCAATGAGCAGTTCTTC. Translation gives CASSYGLASGSNEQFF.

This clone was detected only once. V is TRBV10-2 and J is TRBJ2-3, with 14 bases fitting TRBD2. V shed 8 bases, J shed 1 base, and the junction held 2 bases outside the gene matches. Germline V CDR1 and CDR2: WSHSY, SAAADI. There are 15 residues in the CDR3. Here the CDR3 DNA reads TGCGCCAGCGCGGGACTAGCGGGAGGCACAGATACGCAGTATTTT. Protein product: CASAGLAGGTDTQYF.